This T cell receptor (beta chain) derives from a study of PD-1 blockade in classical Hodgkin lymphoma. Trimming took 4 bases from V and 3 from J; bases not matched to a gene: 12. CDR1 and CDR2 from the germline V gene are SGHRS and YFSETQ. There are 16 residues in the CDR3. Specified time point: cycle 4 day 1 (C4D1), after six to seven weeks of nivolumab. Autologous stem cell transplantation was followed by relapse in every patient, and brentuximab vedotin exposure varied. The data were produced by immunoSEQ multiplex PCR, yet TCRdb's version contains in-frame clones alone and is incomplete. The sample records some 30,000 clones, 81% being singletons.

This chain connects TRBV5-1 to TRBJ1-2; 7 bases match TRBD1. The clonotype originates from a human donor with classical Hodgkin lymphoma. The sequencing used peripheral blood mononuclear cells (PBMCs), collected before the fourth cycle of nivolumab. The DNA of the CDR3 is TGCGCCAGCAGCCAACCCAGACAGGGACCCGACTATGGCTACACCTTC. Translation: CASSQPRQGPDYGYTF.